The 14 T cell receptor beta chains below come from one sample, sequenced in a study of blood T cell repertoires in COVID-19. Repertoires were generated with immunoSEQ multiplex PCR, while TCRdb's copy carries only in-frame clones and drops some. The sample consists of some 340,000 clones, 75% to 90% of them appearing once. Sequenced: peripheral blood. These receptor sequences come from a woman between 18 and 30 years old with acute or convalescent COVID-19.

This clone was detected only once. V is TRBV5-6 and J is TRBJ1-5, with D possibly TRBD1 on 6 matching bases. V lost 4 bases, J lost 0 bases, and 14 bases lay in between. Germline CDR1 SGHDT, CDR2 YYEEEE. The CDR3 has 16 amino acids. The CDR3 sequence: CASSQGMGVSNQPQHF. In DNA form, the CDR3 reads TGTGCCAGCAGCCAGGGGATGGGGGTTAGCAATCAGCCCCAGCATTTT.

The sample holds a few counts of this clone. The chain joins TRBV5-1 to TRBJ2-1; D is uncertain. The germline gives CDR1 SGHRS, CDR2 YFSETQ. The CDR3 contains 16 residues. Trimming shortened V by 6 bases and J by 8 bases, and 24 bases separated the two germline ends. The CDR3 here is CASTRSASSAADEQFF. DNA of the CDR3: TGCGCCAGCACGAGGAGCGCCAGCAGCGCGGCCGATGAGCAGTTCTTC.

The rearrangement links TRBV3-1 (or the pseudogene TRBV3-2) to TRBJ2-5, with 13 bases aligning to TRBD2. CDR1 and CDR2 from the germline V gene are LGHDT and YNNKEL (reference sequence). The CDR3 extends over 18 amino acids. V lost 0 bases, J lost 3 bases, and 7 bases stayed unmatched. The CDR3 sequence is CASSQELAGGERKETQYF. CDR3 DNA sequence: TGTGCCAGCAGCCAAGAACTAGCGGGAGGGGAGAGGAAAGAGACCCAGTACTTC.

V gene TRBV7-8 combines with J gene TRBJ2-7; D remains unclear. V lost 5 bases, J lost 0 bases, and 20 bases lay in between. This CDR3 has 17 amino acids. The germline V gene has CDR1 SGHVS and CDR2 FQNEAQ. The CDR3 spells CASSPEFKLRISYEQYF. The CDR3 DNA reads TGTGCCAGCAGCCCTGAGTTTAAGTTGAGGATCTCCTACGAGCAGTACTTC.

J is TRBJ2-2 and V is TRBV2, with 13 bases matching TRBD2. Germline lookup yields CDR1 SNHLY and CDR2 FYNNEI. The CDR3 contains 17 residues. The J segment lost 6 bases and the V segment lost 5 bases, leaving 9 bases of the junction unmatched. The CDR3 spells CASSPGLAGSLSGELFF. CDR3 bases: TGTGCCAGCAGTCCGGGACTAGCGGGGTCTTTGTCCGGGGAGCTGTTTTTT.

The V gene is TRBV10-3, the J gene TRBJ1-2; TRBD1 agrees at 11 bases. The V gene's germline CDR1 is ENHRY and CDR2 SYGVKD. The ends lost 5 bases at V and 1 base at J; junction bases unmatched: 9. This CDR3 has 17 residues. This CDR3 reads CAISTPGQGGDNYGYTF. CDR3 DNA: TGTGCCATCAGTACTCCGGGACAGGGGGGGGATAACTATGGCTACACCTTC.

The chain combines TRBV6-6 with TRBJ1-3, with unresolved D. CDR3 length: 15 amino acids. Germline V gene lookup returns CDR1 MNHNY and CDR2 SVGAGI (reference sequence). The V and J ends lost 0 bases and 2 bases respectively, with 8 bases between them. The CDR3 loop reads CASSYSEGPGNTIYF. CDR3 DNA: TGTGCCAGCAGTTACTCAGAGGGCCCTGGAAACACCATATATTTT.

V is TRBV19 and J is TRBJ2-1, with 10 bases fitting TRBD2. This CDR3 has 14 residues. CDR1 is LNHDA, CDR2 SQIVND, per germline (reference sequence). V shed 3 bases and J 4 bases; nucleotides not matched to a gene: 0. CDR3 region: CASSMTSGYNEQFF. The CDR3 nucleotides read TGTGCCAGTAGTATGACTAGCGGGTACAATGAGCAGTTCTTC.

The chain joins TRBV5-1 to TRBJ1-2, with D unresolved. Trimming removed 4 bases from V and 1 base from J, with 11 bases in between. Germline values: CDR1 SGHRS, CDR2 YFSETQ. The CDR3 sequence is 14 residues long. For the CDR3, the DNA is TGCGCCAGCAGCGCCGGAACTAATAACTATGGCTACACCTTC. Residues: CASSAGTNNYGYTF.

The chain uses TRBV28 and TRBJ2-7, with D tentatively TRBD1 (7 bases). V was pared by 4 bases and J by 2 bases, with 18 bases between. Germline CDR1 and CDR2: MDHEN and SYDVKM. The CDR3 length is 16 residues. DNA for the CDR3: TGTGCCAGCAGTTACGACAGGGAGGATCGAGCCTACGAGCAGTACTTC. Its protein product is CASSYDREDRAYEQYF.

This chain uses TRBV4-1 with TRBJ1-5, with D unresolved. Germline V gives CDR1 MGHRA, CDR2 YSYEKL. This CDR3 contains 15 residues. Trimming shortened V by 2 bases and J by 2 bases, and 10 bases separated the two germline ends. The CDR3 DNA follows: TGCGCCAGCAGCCAACCGGTTAGCGGCAATCAGCCCCAGCATTTT. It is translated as CASSQPVSGNQPQHF.

Written as DNA, the CDR3 is TGTGCCAGTAGTATTATCGGACAGGCCTCCTACGAGCAGTACTTC. It yields the protein CASSIIGQASYEQYF. This chain joins TRBV19 and TRBJ2-7, with 7 bases identical to TRBD1. The J segment lost 0 bases and the V segment lost 3 bases, leaving 5 bases of the junction unmatched. The V gene's germline CDR1 is LNHDA and CDR2 SQIVND (reference sequence). The CDR3 loop spans 15 amino acids.

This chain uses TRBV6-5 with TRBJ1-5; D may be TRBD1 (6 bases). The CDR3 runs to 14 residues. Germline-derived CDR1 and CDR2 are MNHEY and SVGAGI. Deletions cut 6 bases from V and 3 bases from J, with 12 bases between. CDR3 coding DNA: TGTGCCAGCAGGGCTGGACAGATCAATCAGCCCCAGCATTTT. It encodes CASRAGQINQPQHF.

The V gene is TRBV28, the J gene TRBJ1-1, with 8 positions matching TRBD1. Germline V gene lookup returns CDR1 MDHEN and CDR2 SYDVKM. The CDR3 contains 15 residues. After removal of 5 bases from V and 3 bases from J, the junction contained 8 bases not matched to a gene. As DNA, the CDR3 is TGTGCCAGCAGTCCGATGGACAGGGAGGACACTGAAGCTTTCTTT. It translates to CASSPMDREDTEAFF.